A single sample is the source of the 20 T cell receptor beta chains below, sequenced in a study of T-cell reconstitution after alpha-beta-depleted transplantation in children. As it was prepared, the TCRbeta library received unique molecular identifiers. Via MiXCR, TCRdb re-called the PCR reads, giving one row per CDR3 protein. This sample carries about 420,000 distinct CDR3 sequences, approximately 10% of them seen once, and the ten largest clones take about 5%. The sample was PBMCs from the stem cell graft donor, taken from the stem cell graft. Receptor source: a human donor who donated a stem cell graft to a child with acute myeloid leukemia.

This clonotype was observed a handful of times. The rearrangement uses TRBV7-9 and TRBJ2-5, with D possibly being TRBD1 or TRBD2 (5 bases each). V dropped 5 bases and J dropped 8 bases, with 24 bases sitting between them. The CDR3 consists of 16 residues. Germline assignment: CDR1 SEHNR and CDR2 FQNEAQ (reference sequence). The CDR3 is CASSAGSASPWGTQYF. CDR3 DNA sequence: TGTGCCAGCAGCGCGGGTAGTGCCTCCCCCTGGGGCACCCAGTACTTC.

This clonotype appeared many times. V gene TRBV5-1 combines with J gene TRBJ2-1, with D possibly being TRBD2 (6 bases). Germline V gene data show CDR1 as SGHRS and CDR2 as YFSETQ. The V gene lost 1 base and the J gene lost 6 bases, with 14 bases spanning the gap. The CDR3 is 15 residues long. Written as DNA, the CDR3 is TGCGCCAGCAGCTTGCGGGAGTTCGATGGCAATGAGCAGTTCTTC. Protein sequence: CASSLREFDGNEQFF.

This chain uses TRBV2 with TRBJ2-7, with D tentatively TRBD1 (6 bases). V was pared by 7 bases and J by 2 bases, with 15 bases between. Germline CDR1 reads SNHLY; CDR2 reads FYNNEI. This CDR3 is 14 amino acids long. This CDR3 reads CASNPGHVPYEQYF. The DNA of the CDR3 is TGTGCCAGCAATCCGGGACACGTCCCCTACGAGCAGTACTTC.

The rearrangement joins TRBV7-2 to TRBJ2-7, with 10 positions matching TRBD2. The J segment lost 1 base and the V segment lost 9 bases, leaving 12 bases of the junction unmatched. This CDR3 is 16 amino acids long. Germline loops: CDR1 SGHTA, CDR2 FQGNSA. The CDR3 sequence: CARRYTGTSDSYEQYF. CDR3 coding DNA: TGTGCCAGAAGGTATACCGGGACTAGCGATTCCTACGAGCAGTACTTC.

The table lists this clonotype with a few counts. J is TRBJ2-1 and V is TRBV29-1, with a possible D match to TRBD2 (6 bases). CDR3 length equals 13 residues. Germline V gives CDR1 SQVTM, CDR2 ANQGSEA. Trimming removed 6 bases from V and 6 bases from J, with 15 bases in between. The CDR3 protein is CSVARLVANEQFF. CDR3 sequence (DNA): TGCAGCGTGGCTAGACTAGTTGCCAATGAGCAGTTCTTC.

This chain connects TRBV7-2 to TRBJ1-2, with D perhaps TRBD1 (5 bases). Germline CDR1 SGHTA, CDR2 FQGNSA. Trimming removed 3 bases from V and 4 bases from J, with 9 bases in between. CDR3 length equals 13 residues. DNA of the CDR3: TGTGCCAGCAGCTTCGGGACGGCCTATGGCTACACCTTC. Protein product: CASSFGTAYGYTF.

V gene TRBV27 combines with J gene TRBJ2-5, with TRBD2 as a possible D gene (6 bases). CDR3 length: 14 amino acids. V lost 6 bases to trimming and J lost 4 bases, with 15 bases between them. Looked up from germline, CDR1 is MNHEY and CDR2 is SMNVEV (reference sequence). Here the CDR3 reads CASSTRDGGETQYF. In nucleotides, the CDR3 is TGTGCCAGCAGCACCCGGGACGGGGGAGAGACCCAGTACTTC.

Ten or more counts support this clonotype. The chain joins TRBV7-8 to TRBJ1-4; the D gene is possibly TRBD1 (6 bases). The germline V gene has CDR1 SGHVS and CDR2 FQNEAQ. CDR3 length: 14 residues. V was shortened by 4 bases and J by 0 bases, with 6 bases between the two germline ends. Here the CDR3 DNA reads TGTGCCAGCAGCTCAGGGGCAACTAATGAAAAACTGTTTTTT. Encoded protein: CASSSGATNEKLFF.

This clonotype was observed a handful of times. This rearrangement joins TRBV6-1 to TRBJ1-6; 10 nucleotides agree with TRBD1. Unmatched junction bases numbered 2, after V lost 5 bases and J lost 7 bases. The CDR3 totals 14 residues. The germline CDR1 and CDR2 sequences are MNHNS and SASEGT. CDR3 residues: CASSRTGGNSPLHF. CDR3 bases: TGTGCCAGCAGTCGGACAGGGGGGAATTCACCCCTCCACTTT.

Only a few counts were recorded for this clonotype. The genes are TRBV5-1 and TRBJ1-2; D perhaps matches TRBD1 (6 bases). The length of the CDR3 is 15 residues. The ends were cut back, 0 bases at V and 3 bases at J, with 12 bases in the middle. CDR1 SGHRS and CDR2 YFSETQ come from the germline V gene. CDR3 in DNA: TGCGCCAGCAGCTTGGAAGCCAGGGGACACTATGGCTACACCTTC. Protein: CASSLEARGHYGYTF.

The chain links TRBV11-2 to TRBJ2-1; D perhaps matches TRBD2 (6 bases). V was cut by 5 bases and J by 4 bases, with 21 bases left in between. Germline V lookup: CDR1 SGHAT, CDR2 FQNNGV. The CDR3 consists of 17 residues. Here the CDR3 DNA reads TGTGCCAGCAGCGGGGGGTCCGGGCGGTTGGTATACAATGAGCAGTTCTTC. Residues: CASSGGSGRLVYNEQFF.

This chain joins TRBV12-3 or TRBV12-4 and TRBJ2-2; 14 bases fit TRBD2. The CDR3 is 16 amino acids. Unmatched junction bases numbered 5, after V lost 5 bases and J lost 6 bases. The CDR3: CASSPTSGGASGELFF. The DNA for the CDR3 is TGTGCCAGCAGTCCGACTAGCGGGGGGGCCTCCGGGGAGCTGTTTTTT.

The chain couples TRBV6-1 to TRBJ1-1; 9 nucleotides line up with TRBD1. The V and J ends lost 6 bases and 5 bases, in that order; junction bases with no gene match: 10. CDR1 is MNHNS, CDR2 SASEGT, per germline. The CDR3 length is 15 residues. CDR3 nucleotide sequence: TGTGCCAGCAGACCTCCGACAGGGGGAGGGACTGAAGCTTTCTTT. This translates into CASRPPTGGGTEAFF.

The chain recombines TRBV20-1 with TRBJ1-1; D is ambiguous. Germline V gene data show CDR1 as DFQATT and CDR2 as SNEGSKA (reference sequence). The CDR3 extends over 14 amino acids. Deletions cut 0 bases from V and 0 bases from J, with 8 bases between. The CDR3 region has the DNA TGCAGTGCTAGAGAGACGGGGATGAACACTGAAGCTTTCTTT. Its translation is CSARETGMNTEAFF.

The V gene is TRBV5-4, the J gene TRBJ2-5; D is uncertain. V was cut by 5 bases and J by 1 base, with 9 bases left in between. From germline, CDR1 is SGHNT and CDR2 YYREEE (reference sequence). This CDR3 has 13 residues. CDR3 region: CASRTMLQETQYF. DNA for the CDR3: TGTGCCAGCAGGACAATGCTCCAAGAGACCCAGTACTTC.

In its sample, this clonotype was seen many times. This chain uses TRBV9 with TRBJ2-1; D is ambiguous. Germline V gene lookup returns CDR1 SGDLS and CDR2 YYNGEE. V lost 1 base, J lost 5 bases, and 13 bases lay in between. The CDR3 is made up of 15 amino acids. In DNA, the CDR3 is TGTGCCAGCAGCGTACAGCCGCAAACCCACAATGAGCAGTTCTTC. Its protein is CASSVQPQTHNEQFF.

This clonotype was seen a handful of times. The chain recombines TRBV5-6 with TRBJ1-5; D is possibly TRBD1 (5 bases). Trimming left V 5 bases short and J 5 bases short, with 20 bases between. The germline CDR1 and CDR2 sequences are SGHDT and YYEEEE. The CDR3 covers 16 residues. The CDR3 DNA sequence: TGTGCCAGCAGTTCTTCCTGGGGGGATCTGGATCAGCCCCAGCATTTT. It translates to CASSSSWGDLDQPQHF.

The CDR3 loop is CASTNIRSGRSDTQYF. In DNA form, the CDR3 reads TGTGCCTCCACAAATATCCGCAGCGGGAGGTCAGATACGCAGTATTTT. The chain combines TRBV7-2 with TRBJ2-3; 9 bases line up with TRBD2. Germline values: CDR1 SGHTA, CDR2 FQGNSA. The V and J ends lost 11 bases and 4 bases, in that order; junction bases with no gene match: 16. The length of the CDR3 is 16 residues.

The J gene is TRBJ2-7, the V gene TRBV12-5, with D perhaps matching TRBD1 (5 bases). This CDR3 is 13 amino acids long. Trimming removed 7 bases from V and 7 bases from J, with 17 bases in between. CDR1 is LGHNT and CDR2 is FRNRAP in the germline V gene. This CDR3 is CASAPDGAREQYV. The CDR3 nucleotides are TGTGCTAGTGCTCCGGATGGGGCCCGGGAGCAGTACGTC.

The V gene is TRBV18, the J gene TRBJ2-3; no firm D call. In germline, CDR1 is KGHSH, CDR2 LQKENI. V lost 6 bases, J lost 2 bases, and 12 bases lay in between. The CDR3 covers 14 residues. The CDR3 bases are TGTGCCAGCTCCTTACTCGATTACACAGATACGCAGTATTTT. Translated, it gives CASSLLDYTDTQYF.